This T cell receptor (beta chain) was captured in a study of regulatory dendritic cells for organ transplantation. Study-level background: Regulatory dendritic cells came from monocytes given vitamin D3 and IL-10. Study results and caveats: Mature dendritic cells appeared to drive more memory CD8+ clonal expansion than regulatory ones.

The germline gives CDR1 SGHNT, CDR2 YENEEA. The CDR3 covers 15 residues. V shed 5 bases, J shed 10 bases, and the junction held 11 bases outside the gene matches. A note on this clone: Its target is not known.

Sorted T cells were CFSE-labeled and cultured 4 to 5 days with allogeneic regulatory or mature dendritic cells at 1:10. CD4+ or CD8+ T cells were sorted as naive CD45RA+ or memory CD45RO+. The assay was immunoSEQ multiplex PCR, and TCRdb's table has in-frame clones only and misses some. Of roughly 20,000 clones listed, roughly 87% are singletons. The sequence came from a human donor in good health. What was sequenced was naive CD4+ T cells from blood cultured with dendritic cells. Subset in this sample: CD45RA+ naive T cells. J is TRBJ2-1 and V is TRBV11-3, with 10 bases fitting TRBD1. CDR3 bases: TGTGCCAGCAGCGGGCCGGGACAGGGGATTGAGGAGCAGTTCTTC. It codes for CASSGPGQGIEEQFF.